One T cell receptor beta chain is described in this entry. Its specificity is unknown. V lost 1 base and J 5 bases, leaving 13 bases between the germline ends. The CDR3 has 15 residues. The V gene's germline CDR1 is SGHKS and CDR2 YYEKEE (reference sequence). Libraries were prepared by immunoSEQ multiplex PCR; TCRdb keeps only in-frame clonotypes and omits some of them. The sample has roughly 150,000 clones, less than 95% seen once. The data were taken from a study of T cell responses to AZD1222 COVID-19 vaccine. Study conclusions and caveats: A reported finding is that nearly half of spike-specific TCRs target unmutated variant regions. Recipients of AZD1222 seropositive at baseline numbered only 6 or 7.

The specimen was peripheral blood, collected on day 0 of AZD1222 vaccination. The TCR comes from an adult in good health. The chain combines TRBV5-5 with TRBJ2-1; D is ambiguous. The CDR3 loop is CASSLPTAQDNEQFF. The CDR3 DNA reads TGTGCCAGCAGCTTGCCCACAGCTCAGGACAATGAGCAGTTCTTC.